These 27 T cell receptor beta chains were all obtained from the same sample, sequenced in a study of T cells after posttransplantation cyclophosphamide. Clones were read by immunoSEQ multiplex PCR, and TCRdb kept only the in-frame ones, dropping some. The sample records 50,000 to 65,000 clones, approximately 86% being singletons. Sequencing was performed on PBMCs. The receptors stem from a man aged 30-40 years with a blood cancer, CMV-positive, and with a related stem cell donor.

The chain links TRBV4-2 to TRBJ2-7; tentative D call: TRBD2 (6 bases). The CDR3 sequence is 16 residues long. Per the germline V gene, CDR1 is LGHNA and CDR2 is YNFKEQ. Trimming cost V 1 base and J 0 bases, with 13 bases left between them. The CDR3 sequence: CASSQGRTILSYEQYF. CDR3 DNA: TGTGCCAGCAGCCAAGGGCGGACTATCCTCTCCTACGAGCAGTACTTC.

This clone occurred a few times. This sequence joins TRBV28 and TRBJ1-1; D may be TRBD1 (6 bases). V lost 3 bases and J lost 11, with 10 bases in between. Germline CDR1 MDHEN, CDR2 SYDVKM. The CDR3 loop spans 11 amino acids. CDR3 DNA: TGTGCCAGCAGTTTTCGAGGGGGTGCTTTCTTT. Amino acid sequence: CASSFRGGAFF.

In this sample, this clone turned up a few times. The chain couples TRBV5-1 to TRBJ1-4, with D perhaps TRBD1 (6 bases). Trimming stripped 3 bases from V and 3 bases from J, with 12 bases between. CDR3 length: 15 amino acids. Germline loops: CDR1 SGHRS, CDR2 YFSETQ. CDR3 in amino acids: CASSSGTSPNEKLFF. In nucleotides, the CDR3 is TGCGCCAGCAGCTCAGGGACATCTCCTAATGAAAAACTGTTTTTT. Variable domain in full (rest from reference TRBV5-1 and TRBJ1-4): KAGVTQTPRYLIKTRGQQVTLSCSPISGHRSVSWYQQTPGQGLQFLFEYFSETQRNKGNFPGRFSGRQFSNSRSEMNVSTLELGDSALYLCASSSGTSPNEKLFFGSGTQLSVL.

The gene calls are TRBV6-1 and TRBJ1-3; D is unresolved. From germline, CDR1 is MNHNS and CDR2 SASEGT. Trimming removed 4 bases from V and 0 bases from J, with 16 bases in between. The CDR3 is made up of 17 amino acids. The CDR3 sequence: CASSVIFDGYSGNTIYF. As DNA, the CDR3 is TGTGCCAGCAGTGTGATCTTCGACGGGTACTCTGGAAACACCATATATTTT.

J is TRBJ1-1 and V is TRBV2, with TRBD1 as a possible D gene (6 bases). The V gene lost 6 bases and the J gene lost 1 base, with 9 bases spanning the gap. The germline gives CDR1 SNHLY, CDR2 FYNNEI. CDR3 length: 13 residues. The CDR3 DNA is TGTGCCAGCAGCATACAGGGGAACACTGAAGCTTTCTTT. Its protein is CASSIQGNTEAFF.

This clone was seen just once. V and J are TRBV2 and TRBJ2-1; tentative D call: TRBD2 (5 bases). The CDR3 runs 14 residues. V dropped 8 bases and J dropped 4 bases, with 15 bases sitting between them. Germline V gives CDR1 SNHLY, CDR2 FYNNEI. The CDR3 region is CASGRTEDYNEQFF. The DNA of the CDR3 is TGTGCCAGCGGCAGGACGGAGGATTACAATGAGCAGTTCTTC.

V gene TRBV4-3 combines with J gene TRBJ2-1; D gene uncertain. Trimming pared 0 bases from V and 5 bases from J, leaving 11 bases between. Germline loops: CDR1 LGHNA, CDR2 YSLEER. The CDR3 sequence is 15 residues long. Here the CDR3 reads CASSQEIENHNEQFF. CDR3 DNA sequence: TGCGCCAGCAGCCAAGAAATAGAGAATCACAATGAGCAGTTCTTC.

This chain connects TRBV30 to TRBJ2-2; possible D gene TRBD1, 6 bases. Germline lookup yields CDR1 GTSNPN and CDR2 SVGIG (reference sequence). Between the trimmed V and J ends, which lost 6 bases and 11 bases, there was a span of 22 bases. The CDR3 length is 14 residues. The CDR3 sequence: CACVVRGTRVELFF. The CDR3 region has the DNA TGTGCCTGCGTAGTCAGGGGCACCCGGGTCGAGCTGTTTTTT.

The CDR3 DNA reads TGTGCCAGCAGCTCGAGGACTAGCGGGACGACAGATACGCAGTATTTT. It encodes CASSSRTSGTTDTQYF. The chain links TRBV11-2 to TRBJ2-3; 12 bases line up with TRBD2. Germline loops: CDR1 SGHAT, CDR2 FQNNGV. This CDR3 contains 16 residues. V lost 4 bases and J lost 3; bases outside the gene matches: 5.

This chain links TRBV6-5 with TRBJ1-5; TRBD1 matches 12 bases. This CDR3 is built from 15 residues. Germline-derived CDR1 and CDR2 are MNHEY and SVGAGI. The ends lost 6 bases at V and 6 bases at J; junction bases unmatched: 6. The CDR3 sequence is CASSRDRGHSQPQHF. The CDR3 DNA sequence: TGTGCCAGCAGCCGGGACAGGGGGCATAGTCAGCCCCAGCATTTT.

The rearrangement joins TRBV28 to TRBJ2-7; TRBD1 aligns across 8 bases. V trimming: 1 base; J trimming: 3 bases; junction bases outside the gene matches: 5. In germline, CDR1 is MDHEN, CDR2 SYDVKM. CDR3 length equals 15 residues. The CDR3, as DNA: TGTGCCAGCAGTTTATCCGCAGGGGGCGGCTACGAGCAGTACTTC. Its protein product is CASSLSAGGGYEQYF.

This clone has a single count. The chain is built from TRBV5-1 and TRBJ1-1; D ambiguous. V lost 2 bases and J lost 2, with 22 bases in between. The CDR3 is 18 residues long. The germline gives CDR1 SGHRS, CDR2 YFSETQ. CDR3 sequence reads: CASSFLGPPGGINTEAFF. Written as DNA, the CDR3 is TGCGCCAGCAGCTTCCTAGGTCCCCCAGGAGGGATCAACACTGAAGCTTTCTTT.

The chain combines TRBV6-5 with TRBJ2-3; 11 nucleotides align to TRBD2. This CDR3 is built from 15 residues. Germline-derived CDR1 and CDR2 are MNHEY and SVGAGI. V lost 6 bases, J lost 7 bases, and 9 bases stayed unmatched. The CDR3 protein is CASRPSGRPTNTQYF. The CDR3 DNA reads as TGTGCCAGCAGGCCTAGCGGGAGGCCCACGAATACGCAGTATTTT.

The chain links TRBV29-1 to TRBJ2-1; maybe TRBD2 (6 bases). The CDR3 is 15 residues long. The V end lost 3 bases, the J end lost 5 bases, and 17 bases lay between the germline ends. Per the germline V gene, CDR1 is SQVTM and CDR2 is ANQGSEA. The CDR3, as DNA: TGCAGCGTTGAGTGGGTCGGGAGTGGCAACAATGAGCAGTTCTTC. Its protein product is CSVEWVGSGNNEQFF.

CDR3 sequence: CASSLAGNTGELFF. The CDR3 nucleotides read TGTGCCAGCAGCTTGGCAGGGAACACCGGGGAGCTGTTTTTT. V and J are TRBV5-4 and TRBJ2-2; D is undetermined. CDR3 size: 14 residues. Germline V gene lookup returns CDR1 SGHNT and CDR2 YYREEE (reference sequence). V lost 0 bases, J lost 1 base, and 4 bases lay in between.

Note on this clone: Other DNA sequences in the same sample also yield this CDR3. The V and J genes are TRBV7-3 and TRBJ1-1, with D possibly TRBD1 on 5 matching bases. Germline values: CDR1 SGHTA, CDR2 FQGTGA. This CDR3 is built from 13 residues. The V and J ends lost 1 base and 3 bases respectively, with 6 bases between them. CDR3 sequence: CASSLRQHTEAFF. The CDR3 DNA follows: TGTGCCAGCAGCTTAAGACAGCACACTGAAGCTTTCTTT.

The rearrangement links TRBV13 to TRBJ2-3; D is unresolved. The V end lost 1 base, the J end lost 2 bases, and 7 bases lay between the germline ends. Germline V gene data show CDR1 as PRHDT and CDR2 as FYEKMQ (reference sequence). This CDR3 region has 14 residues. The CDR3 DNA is TGTGCCAGCAGCTTAGTGACTTACACAGATACGCAGTATTTT. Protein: CASSLVTYTDTQYF.

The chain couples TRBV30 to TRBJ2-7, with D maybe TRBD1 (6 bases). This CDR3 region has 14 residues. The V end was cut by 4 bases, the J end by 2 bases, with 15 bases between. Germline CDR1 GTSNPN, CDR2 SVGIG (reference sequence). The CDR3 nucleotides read TGTGCCTGGAAGAAGGGGGTTGGTCCCTACGAGCAGTACTTC. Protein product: CAWKKGVGPYEQYF.

CDR3 loop: CASSSGTSGRTGELFF. The DNA of the CDR3 is TGTGCCAGCAGCTCTGGGACTAGCGGGAGAACCGGGGAGCTGTTTTTT. The chain joins TRBV7-2 to TRBJ2-2, with 14 bases aligning to TRBD2. Germline values: CDR1 SGHTA, CDR2 FQGNSA. The J segment lost 5 bases and the V segment lost 4 bases, leaving 3 bases of the junction unmatched. This CDR3 region has 16 residues. The variable domain in full, completed from reference TRBV7-2 and TRBJ2-2, reads GAGVSQSPSNKVTEKGKDVELRCDPISGHTALYWYRQSLGQGLEFLIYFQGNSAPDKSGLPSDRFSAERTGGSVSTLTIQRTQQEDSAVYLCASSSGTSGRTGELFFGEGSRLTVL.

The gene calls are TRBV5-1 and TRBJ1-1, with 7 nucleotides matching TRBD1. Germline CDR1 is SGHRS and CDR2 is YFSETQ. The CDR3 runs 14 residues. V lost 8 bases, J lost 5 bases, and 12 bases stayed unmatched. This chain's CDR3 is CASSPRQGYTEAFF. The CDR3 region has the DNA TGCGCCAGTTCACCTAGACAGGGTTATACTGAAGCTTTCTTT.

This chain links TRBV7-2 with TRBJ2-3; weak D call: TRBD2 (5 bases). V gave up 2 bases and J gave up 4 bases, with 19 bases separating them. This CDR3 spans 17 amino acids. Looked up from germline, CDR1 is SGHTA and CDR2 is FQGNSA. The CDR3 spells CASSLSGGPGVADTQYF. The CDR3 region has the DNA TGTGCCAGCAGCTTAAGTGGAGGCCCGGGCGTCGCAGATACGCAGTATTTT.

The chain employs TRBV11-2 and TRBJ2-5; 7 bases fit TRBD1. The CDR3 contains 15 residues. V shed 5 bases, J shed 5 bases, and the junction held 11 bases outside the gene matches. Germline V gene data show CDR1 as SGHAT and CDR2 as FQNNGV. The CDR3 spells CASSVSGQYQETQYF. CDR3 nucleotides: TGTGCCAGCAGCGTATCGGGACAGTATCAGGAGACCCAGTACTTC.

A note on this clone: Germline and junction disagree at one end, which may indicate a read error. The CDR3 spells CASREDRADGYTF. In nucleotides, the CDR3 is TGTGCCAGCAGGGAAGACAGGGCCGATGGCTACACCTTC. This chain joins TRBV6-1 and TRBJ1-2; TRBD1 matches 7 bases. There are 13 residues in the CDR3. Germline-derived CDR1 and CDR2 are MNHNS and SASEGT.

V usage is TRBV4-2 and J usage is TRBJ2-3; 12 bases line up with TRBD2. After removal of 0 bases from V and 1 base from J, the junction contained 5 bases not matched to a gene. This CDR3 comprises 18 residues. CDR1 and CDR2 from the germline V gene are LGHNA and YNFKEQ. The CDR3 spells CASSQDRRLAGGTDTQYF. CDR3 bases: TGTGCCAGCAGCCAAGACCGGAGACTAGCGGGAGGCACAGATACGCAGTATTTT.

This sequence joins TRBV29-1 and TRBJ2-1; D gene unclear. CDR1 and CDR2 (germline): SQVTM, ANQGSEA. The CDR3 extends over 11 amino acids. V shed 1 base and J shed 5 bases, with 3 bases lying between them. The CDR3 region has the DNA TGCAGCGTTGAAGCAAACAATGAGCAGTTCTTC. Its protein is CSVEANNEQFF.

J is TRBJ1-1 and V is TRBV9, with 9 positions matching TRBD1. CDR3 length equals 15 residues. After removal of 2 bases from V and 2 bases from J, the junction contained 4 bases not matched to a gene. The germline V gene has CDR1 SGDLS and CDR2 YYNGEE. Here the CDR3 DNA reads TGTGCCAGCAGCGTTACAGGGGGCGGAAACACTGAAGCTTTCTTT. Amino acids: CASSVTGGGNTEAFF.

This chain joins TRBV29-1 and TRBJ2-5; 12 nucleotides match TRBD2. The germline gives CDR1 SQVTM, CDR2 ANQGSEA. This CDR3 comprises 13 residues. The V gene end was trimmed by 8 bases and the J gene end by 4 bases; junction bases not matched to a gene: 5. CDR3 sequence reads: CSSLLAGGETQYF. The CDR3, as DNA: TGCAGCTCCCTACTAGCGGGAGGAGAGACCCAGTACTTC.